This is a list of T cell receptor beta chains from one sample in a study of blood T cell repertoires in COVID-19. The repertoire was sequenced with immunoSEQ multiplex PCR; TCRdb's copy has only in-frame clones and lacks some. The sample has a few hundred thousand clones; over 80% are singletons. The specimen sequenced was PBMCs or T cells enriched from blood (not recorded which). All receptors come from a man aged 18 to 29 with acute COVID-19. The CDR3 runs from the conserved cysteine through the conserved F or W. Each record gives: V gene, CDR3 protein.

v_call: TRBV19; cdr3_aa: CASSIVGFGTIRHYEQYF
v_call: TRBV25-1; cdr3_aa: CASSGLRDSLYEQYF
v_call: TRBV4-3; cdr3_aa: CASSHVDRVTGELFF
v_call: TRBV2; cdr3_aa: CASSEGRELFF
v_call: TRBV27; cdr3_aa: CASSPRQGNTEAFF
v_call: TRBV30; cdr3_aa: CACQGFLRDTQYF
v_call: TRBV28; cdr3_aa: CASSTHRSGQGIYQPQHF
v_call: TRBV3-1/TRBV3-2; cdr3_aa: CASKLITGQGNYGYTF
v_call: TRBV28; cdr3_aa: CASSNGGTGTSGANVLTF
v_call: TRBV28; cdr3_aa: CASRDPGQGSGNTIYF
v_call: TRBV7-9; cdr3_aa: CASSLGQGTHQNTEAFF
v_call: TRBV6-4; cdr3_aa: CASTGRRGGLTYEQYF
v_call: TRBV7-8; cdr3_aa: CASSSQKVATYF
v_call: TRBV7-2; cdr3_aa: CASSKDSYQETQYF